What follows is one T cell receptor beta chain and its context. Germline V gene sequence: CDR1 SGHTA, CDR2 FQGNSA. This CDR3 is 16 amino acids long. V was pared by 5 bases and J by 4 bases, with 5 bases of the junction left unmatched. The sample originates from a study of shared clonotypes between healthy human individuals. Study context: Used for every donor were three CD4 naive, three CD4 memory, two CD8 naive and one CD8 memory plate.

Clones were read by immunoSEQ multiplex PCR, and TCRdb kept only the in-frame ones, dropping some. Of roughly 2 million clones in the sample, 95% were seen once. The authors divided CD4+ cells into CD45RA+ naive and CD45RA-negative memory subsets. The chain recombines TRBV7-2 with TRBJ2-3, with TRBD2 identical over 14 bases. Sequencing input: naive CD4+ T cells sorted from blood. The subset is: CD45RA+ positively selected. The TCR sequence derives from a man between 18 and 35 years old in good health. Here the CDR3 reads CASSPQTSGRADTQYF. In DNA form, the CDR3 reads TGTGCCAGCAGCCCGCAGACTAGCGGGAGGGCAGATACGCAGTATTTT.